This passage covers 28 T cell receptor beta chains from one sample sequenced in a study of PD-1 blockade in classical Hodgkin lymphoma. Sequencing was performed with immunoSEQ multiplex PCR; in TCRdb, only in-frame clones are kept and a portion is missing. The top ten clones hold roughly 19% of a sample with 110,000 or so clones, about 92% of them seen once. Time point reported: cycle 4 day 1 (C4D1), after around six weeks of nivolumab. Following autologous stem cell transplantation, relapse occurred in every patient, and exposure to brentuximab vedotin varied. The input for sequencing was peripheral blood mononuclear cells (PBMCs), taken before the fourth cycle of nivolumab. The receptor set was obtained from a human donor with classical Hodgkin lymphoma.

The V and J genes are TRBV5-1 and TRBJ2-1; 8 bases are shared with TRBD2. CDR3 length: 15 amino acids. V was clipped by 1 base and J by 4 bases; unmatched bases: 4. Per the germline V gene, CDR1 is SGHRS and CDR2 is YFSETQ. CDR3 in amino acids: CASSLILAAYNEQFF. The CDR3 bases are TGCGCCAGCAGCTTGATACTAGCGGCTTACAATGAGCAGTTCTTC. The full variable domain, in which reference TRBV5-1 and TRBJ2-1 provide the parts outside the CDR3, is KAGVTQTPRYLIKTRGQQVTLSCSPISGHRSVSWYQQTPGQGLQFLFEYFSETQRNKGNFPGRFSGRQFSNSRSEMNVSTLELGDSALYLCASSLILAAYNEQFFGPGTRLTVL.

The V call is TRBV5-1, the J call TRBJ1-3; TRBD1 is a possible D gene (5 bases). The CDR3 totals 15 residues. Trimming left V 2 bases short and J 2 bases short, with 11 bases between. Germline V gene sequence: CDR1 SGHRS, CDR2 YFSETQ. This CDR3 reads CASSFGATTGNTIYF. Here the CDR3 DNA reads TGCGCCAGCAGCTTTGGGGCCACAACTGGAAACACCATATATTTT.

The V call is TRBV2, the J call TRBJ2-7; possibly TRBD1 for D (6 bases). Germline V gives CDR1 SNHLY, CDR2 FYNNEI. The V end was cut by 2 bases, the J end by 5 bases, with 13 bases between. This CDR3 contains 14 residues. The CDR3 reads CASSEQGQRDEQYF. The CDR3, as DNA: TGTGCCAGCAGTGAACAGGGACAAAGGGACGAGCAGTACTTC.

The rearrangement uses TRBV5-5 and TRBJ1-2; possibly TRBD1 for D (5 bases). V was shortened by 2 bases and J by 2 bases, with 13 bases between the two germline ends. Germline V gene data show CDR1 as SGHKS and CDR2 as YYEKEE (reference sequence). The CDR3 runs to 15 residues. The CDR3 sequence is CASSFLDTKNYGYTF. In DNA, the CDR3 is TGTGCCAGCAGCTTCCTGGACACTAAGAACTATGGCTACACCTTC.

V usage is TRBV6-1 and J usage is TRBJ2-7; no definite D call. V was trimmed by 2 bases and J by 0 bases, leaving 14 bases between them. The CDR3 runs to 16 residues. CDR1 and CDR2 from the germline V gene are MNHNS and SASEGT. The DNA of the CDR3 is TGTGCCAGCAGTGAATCCATCTCGACAAGCTCCTACGAGCAGTACTTC. Translated: CASSESISTSSYEQYF.

The V call is TRBV18, the J call TRBJ2-7; the match to TRBD2 covers 9 bases. Germline V gene lookup returns CDR1 KGHSH and CDR2 LQKENI. Trimming removed 3 bases from V and 2 bases from J; junction bases left unmatched: 8. The CDR3 covers 16 residues. The chain's CDR3 is CASSPVVSGSAYEQYF. The CDR3 nucleotides are TGTGCCAGCTCACCGGTGGTTAGCGGGAGTGCCTACGAGCAGTACTTC.

The count of this clone is one. V is TRBV6-1 and J is TRBJ1-2, with TRBD1 matching over 7 bases. V gave up 5 bases and J gave up 2 bases; unmatched junction bases: 5. The CDR3 is made up of 14 amino acids. The germline CDR1 and CDR2 sequences are MNHNS and SASEGT. CDR3 loop: CASSRTGPNYGYTF. The CDR3 DNA is TGTGCCAGCAGTCGGACAGGACCCAACTATGGCTACACCTTC.

The genes are TRBV6-6 and TRBJ2-7, with D perhaps TRBD2 (7 bases). This CDR3 has 13 amino acids. V was clipped by 8 bases and J by 4 bases, with 15 bases between them. The germline V gene has CDR1 MNHNY and CDR2 SVGAGI (reference sequence). The CDR3 bases are TGTGCCAGCGTGGGGGGGCGCGGATACGAGCAGTACTTC. Its protein product is CASVGGRGYEQYF.

The V call is TRBV7-9, the J call TRBJ2-5; D unresolved. V lost 1 base to trimming and J lost 2 bases, with 5 bases between them. The CDR3 has 13 residues. The V gene's germline CDR1 is SEHNR and CDR2 FQNEAQ (reference sequence). The CDR3 sequence: CASSLVLQETQYF. CDR3 coding DNA: TGTGCCAGCAGCTTAGTACTACAAGAGACCCAGTACTTC. Using reference TRBV7-9 and TRBJ2-5 for the parts outside the CDR3, the full variable domain is DTGVSQNPRHKITKRGQNVTFRCDPISEHNRLYWYRQTLGQGPEFLTYFQNEAQLEKSRLLSDRFSAERPKGSFSTLEIQRTEQGDSAMYLCASSLVLQETQYFGPGTRLLVL.

The rearrangement links TRBV18 to TRBJ2-3; D not resolved. The CDR3 is made up of 14 amino acids. Germline V lookup: CDR1 KGHSH, CDR2 LQKENI. V lost 3 bases, J lost 2 bases, and 9 bases lay in between. This chain's CDR3 is CASSPNLNTDTQYF. CDR3 sequence (DNA): TGTGCCAGCTCACCCAATCTCAACACAGATACGCAGTATTTT. The full variable domain, completed using reference TRBV18 and TRBJ2-3, is NAGVMQNPRHLVRRRGQEARLRCSPMKGHSHVYWYRQLPEEGLKFMVYLQKENIIDESGMPKERFSAEFPKEGPSILRIQQVVRGDSAAYFCASSPNLNTDTQYFGPGTRLTVL.

The chain uses TRBV28 and TRBJ2-1, with 13 nucleotides matching TRBD2. CDR1 and CDR2 (germline): MDHEN, SYDVKM. After removal of 1 base from V and 6 bases from J, the junction contained 3 bases not matched to a gene. CDR3 size: 16 residues. The CDR3 DNA follows: TGTGCCAGCAGTTTATTACTAGCGGGAGGGGTCAATGAGCAGTTCTTC. Its protein product is CASSLLLAGGVNEQFF.

V gene TRBV5-4 combines with J gene TRBJ2-7; 8 positions agree with TRBD1. The CDR3 spans 14 residues. Trimming cost V 2 bases and J 3 bases; bases outside gene matches: 4. Germline CDR1 and CDR2: SGHNT and YYREEE (reference sequence). CDR3 loop: CASSFRTGNYEQYF. DNA of the CDR3: TGTGCCAGCAGCTTTAGGACAGGGAACTACGAGCAGTACTTC. The variable domain in full, with the rest retrieved from reference TRBV5-4 and TRBJ2-7, is ETGVTQSPTHLIKTRGQQVTLRCSSQSGHNTVSWYQQALGQGPQFIFQYYREEENGRGNFPPRFSGLQFPNYSSELNVNALELDDSALYLCASSFRTGNYEQYFGPGTRLTVT.

This clone showed up just once. Here the CDR3 DNA reads TGTGCCAGCATTGACTGGCTAGCGTCTAGCACAGATACGCAGTATTTT. This gives the protein CASIDWLASSTDTQYF. The V and J genes are TRBV28 and TRBJ2-3; D possibly corresponds to TRBD2 (6 bases). Between the trimmed V and J ends, which lost 7 bases and 0 bases, there was a span of 17 bases. CDR1 is MDHEN and CDR2 is SYDVKM in the germline V gene. The CDR3 covers 16 residues.

The DNA of the CDR3 is TGTGCCAGCAGCCCTAGGGGGTATCTGGGGGATTACAATGAGCAGTTCTTC. Protein: CASSPRGYLGDYNEQFF. The V gene is TRBV7-2, the J gene TRBJ2-1; weak D call: TRBD1 (6 bases). CDR1 and CDR2 from the germline V gene are SGHTA and FQGNSA. The length of the CDR3 is 17 residues. The V end was cut by 5 bases, the J end by 4 bases, with 21 bases between.

This clone was picked up one time. The chain couples TRBV6-5 to TRBJ1-1; 8 bases map to TRBD1. Germline V lookup: CDR1 MNHEY, CDR2 SVGAGI. The CDR3 loop spans 11 amino acids. The V segment lost 7 bases and the J segment 9 bases; nucleotides outside the gene matches: 4. In nucleotides, the CDR3 is TGTGCCAGCACCCAGGGGGCAAAAGCTTTCTTT. Its protein product is CASTQGAKAFF.

The J gene is TRBJ2-7, the V gene TRBV25-1; TRBD2 aligns across 10 bases. Germline trimming cut 3 bases from V and 0 bases from J; bases unmatched to any gene: 11. Germline V CDR1 and CDR2: MGHDK, SYGVNS. CDR3 length equals 18 residues. CDR3 in amino acids: CASSDRTSGPVHSYEQYF. DNA of the CDR3: TGTGCCAGCAGTGATCGGACTAGCGGCCCCGTACACTCCTACGAGCAGTACTTC.

The rearrangement uses TRBV21-1 and TRBJ2-5. TRBV21-1 is described as a pseudogene. This CDR3 is 16 amino acids long. The CDR3 is CASSKIKARRQETQYF. DNA of the CDR3: TGTGCCAGCAGCAAAATAAAGGCCCGCCGGCAGGAGACCCAGTACTTC.

This clone was detected only once. The J gene is TRBJ1-1, the V gene TRBV7-2, with a weak D call TRBD1 (5 bases). Germline values: CDR1 SGHTA, CDR2 FQGNSA. The CDR3 sequence is 18 residues long. Trimming left V 0 bases short and J 4 bases short, with 21 bases between. The CDR3, as DNA: TGTGCCAGCAGCTTAGCTAGACTCACGGGGCCGCGGGGCACTGAAGCTTTCTTT. Amino acid sequence: CASSLARLTGPRGTEAFF.

The genes are TRBV9 and TRBJ2-1, with no clear D. Per germline, CDR1 SGDLS and CDR2 YYNGEE. The CDR3 runs 14 residues. Trimming cost V 1 base and J 4 bases, with 9 bases left between them. The CDR3 DNA sequence: TGTGCCAGCAGCGTACGGTCGGAATACAATGAGCAGTTCTTC. This encodes CASSVRSEYNEQFF.

The chain couples TRBV11-2 to TRBJ1-1; tentative D call: TRBD1 (5 bases). The length of the CDR3 is 12 residues. V was cut by 11 bases and J by 0 bases, with 10 bases left in between. Germline values: CDR1 SGHAT, CDR2 FQNNGV. The CDR3, as DNA: TGTGCCGGACGGGGCATGAACACTGAAGCTTTCTTT. This translates into CAGRGMNTEAFF. Using reference TRBV11-2 and TRBJ1-1 for the parts outside the CDR3, the full variable domain is EAGVAQSPRYKIIEKRQSVAFWCNPISGHATLYWYQQILGQGPKLLIQFQNNGVVDDSQLPKDRFSAERLKGVDSTLKIQPAKLEDSAVYLCAGRGMNTEAFFGQGTRLTVV.

V usage is TRBV30 and J usage is TRBJ2-3; D remains unclear. Looked up from germline, CDR1 is GTSNPN and CDR2 is SVGIG (reference sequence). The CDR3 contains 15 residues. V gave up 5 bases and J gave up 2 bases, with 17 bases separating them. CDR3 nucleotides: TGTGCCTGGGCGGAGTCCAGCGAATACACAGATACGCAGTATTTT. It is translated as CAWAESSEYTDTQYF.

The J gene is TRBJ1-2, the V gene TRBV6-1; the D is unclear. Germline CDR1 and CDR2: MNHNS and SASEGT. Trimming cost V 3 bases and J 4 bases, with 3 bases left between them. This CDR3 is built from 11 residues. The chain's CDR3 is CASSDVYGYTF. CDR3 in DNA: TGTGCCAGCAGTGACGTCTATGGCTACACCTTC.

As for this clone: One junction end does not reproduce the germline sequence, and a read error may be involved. The rearrangement uses TRBV27 and TRBJ2-1; D not certain. Germline values: CDR1 MNHEY, CDR2 SMNVEV (reference sequence). The CDR3 loop spans 12 amino acids. CDR3 coding DNA: TGTGCCAGCAGTCTATCGGGTTTTGAGCAGTTCTTC. This codes for CASSLSGFEQFF.

The chain couples TRBV5-4 to TRBJ2-3; D perhaps matches TRBD2 (5 bases). V dropped 0 bases and J dropped 2 bases, with 13 bases sitting between them. The CDR3 length is 16 residues. Per the germline V gene, CDR1 is SGHNT and CDR2 is YYREEE (reference sequence). CDR3 nucleotides: TGTGCCAGCAGCTTGGGAGACTACCTCCTCACAGATACGCAGTATTTT. Amino acids: CASSLGDYLLTDTQYF.

The chain combines TRBV27 with TRBJ2-1, with D possibly TRBD1 on 6 matching bases. Trimming took off 5 bases at V and 9 bases at J, with 23 bases between the two ends. The length of the CDR3 is 16 residues. Germline values: CDR1 MNHEY, CDR2 SMNVEV (reference sequence). This chain's CDR3 is CASSPPGAGLTGEQFF. CDR3 nucleotides: TGTGCCAGCAGTCCCCCAGGGGCGGGTCTCACGGGTGAGCAGTTCTTC.

The chain has TRBV2 and TRBJ2-4; 11 nucleotides agree with TRBD2. With 5 bases clipped from V and 0 bases from J, the junction kept 9 bases outside the gene matches. Germline values: CDR1 SNHLY, CDR2 FYNNEI. The length of the CDR3 is 18 residues. The CDR3 protein is CASSRPTSGAIAKNIQYF. Here the CDR3 DNA reads TGTGCCAGCAGTCGCCCGACTAGCGGGGCCATAGCCAAAAACATTCAGTACTTC.

The gene calls are TRBV7-2 and TRBJ2-5, with D perhaps assigned TRBD1 or TRBD2 (5 bases each). This CDR3 contains 16 residues. Trimming removed 3 bases from V and 5 bases from J, with 19 bases in between. Germline CDR1 is SGHTA and CDR2 is FQGNSA. The CDR3 bases are TGTGCCAGCAGCTTGGACGGGGCCTCCCGGTTCGAGACCCAGTACTTC. Translating gives CASSLDGASRFETQYF.

J is TRBJ1-5 and V is TRBV6-1; possibly TRBD1 for D (5 bases). Germline V lookup: CDR1 MNHNS, CDR2 SASEGT. V lost 6 bases and J 3 bases, leaving 15 bases between the germline ends. This CDR3 is 15 amino acids long. The CDR3 DNA sequence: TGTGCCAGCAGCTCGGGGGGGTACCCCAATCAGCCCCAGCATTTT. This translates into CASSSGGYPNQPQHF.